A single sample gave rise to the 21 T cell receptor beta chains below, sequenced in a study of identical twins. TCRdb re-derived calls from the 5' RACE reads in MiXCR, one entry per CDR3 protein. Counted here are around 960,000 distinct CDR3 sequences, 9% to 15% occurring once; the ten biggest clones make up 1.5% to 2%. The sample was also linked to a second study, of yellow fever vaccine responses in identical twins.

Sequencing was carried out using PBMCs. These receptors came from a woman between 18 and 30 years old in good health.

The CDR3 sequence: CASSLVVGISYEQYV. DNA of the CDR3: TGTGCCAGCAGCTTGGTAGTGGGCATCTCCTACGAGCAGTACGTC. The chain links TRBV5-5 to TRBJ2-7; no clear D gene. V was trimmed by 0 bases and J by 0 bases, leaving 10 bases between them. CDR3 length: 15 amino acids. From germline, CDR1 is SGHKS and CDR2 YYEKEE (reference sequence).

The gene calls are TRBV5-1 and TRBJ2-2; 12 bases are a match to TRBD1. Germline CDR1 is SGHRS and CDR2 is YFSETQ. Losses at the gene ends were 3 bases for V and 4 bases for J; bases not matched to a gene: 4. The CDR3 runs to 16 residues. The CDR3 DNA reads TGCGCCAGCAGCTCGGGACAGGGGGCGCGCACCGGGGAGCTGTTTTTT. Amino acid sequence: CASSSGQGARTGELFF. Complete variable domain (other parts from reference TRBV5-1 and TRBJ2-2): KAGVTQTPRYLIKTRGQQVTLSCSPISGHRSVSWYQQTPGQGLQFLFEYFSETQRNKGNFPGRFSGRQFSNSRSEMNVSTLELGDSALYLCASSSGQGARTGELFFGEGSRLTVL.

The chain recombines TRBV7-6 with TRBJ2-3, with a possible D match to TRBD1 (5 bases). Between the trimmed V and J ends, which lost 5 bases and 2 bases, there was a span of 11 bases. The CDR3 runs to 14 residues. Germline CDR1 and CDR2: SGHVS and FNYEAQ. The CDR3 loop reads CASSKGPSTDTQYF. CDR3 DNA: TGTGCCAGCAGCAAGGGGCCTTCCACAGATACGCAGTATTTT.

This clonotype has only a few counts. This sequence joins TRBV9 and TRBJ2-1, with D perhaps matching TRBD1 (5 bases). Germline-derived CDR1 and CDR2 are SGDLS and YYNGEE. The CDR3 covers 13 residues. V shed 3 bases and J shed 3 bases, with 7 bases lying between them. The CDR3 nucleotides are TGTGCCAGCAGCGGAAGGGGCTACAATGAGCAGTTCTTC. Its protein product is CASSGRGYNEQFF. Complete variable domain (other parts from reference TRBV9 and TRBJ2-1): DSGVTQTPKHLITATGQRVTLRCSPRSGDLSVYWYQQSLDQGLQFLIQYYNGEERAKGNILERFSAQQFPDLHSELNLSSLELGDSALYFCASSGRGYNEQFFGPGTRLTVL.

The sample holds many counts of this clonotype. This chain joins TRBV12-3 or TRBV12-4 and TRBJ2-3, with D unclear. The CDR3 consists of 15 residues. V was trimmed by 2 bases and J by 0 bases, leaving 9 bases between them. The CDR3 is CASSLSGRSTDTQYF. The CDR3 DNA reads TGTGCCAGCAGTTTATCTGGACGGAGCACAGATACGCAGTATTTT.

This chain uses TRBV5-1 with TRBJ1-1, with D possibly TRBD1 on 6 matching bases. Germline V gene sequence: CDR1 SGHRS, CDR2 YFSETQ. Trimming stripped 8 bases from V and 1 base from J, with 21 bases between. This CDR3 has 16 residues. DNA of the CDR3: TGCGCCAGTAACTACCTAATGGACAGCCAGAACACTGAAGCTTTCTTT. It translates to CASNYLMDSQNTEAFF.

This clonotype showed up just a few times. J is TRBJ2-3 and V is TRBV15; D may be TRBD2 (6 bases). The germline V and J ends were trimmed by 1 base and 4 bases, with 9 bases remaining between them. This CDR3 comprises 14 residues. Germline V gene sequence: CDR1 LNHNV, CDR2 YYDKDF (reference sequence). This chain's CDR3 is CATSRAGVADTQYF. The CDR3 DNA is TGTGCCACCAGCAGAGCGGGAGTGGCAGATACGCAGTATTTT.

The table lists this clonotype with a few counts. The chain uses TRBV27 and TRBJ2-7; TRBD2 matches 12 bases. CDR1 is MNHEY and CDR2 is SMNVEV in the germline V gene (reference sequence). Trimming cost V 4 bases and J 6 bases; bases outside gene matches: 4. The CDR3 runs 14 residues. The CDR3 region has the DNA TGTGCCAGCAGTTGGACTAGCGGGACCTCCGAGCAGTACTTC. It codes for CASSWTSGTSEQYF.

V and J are TRBV9 and TRBJ1-1; unclear D gene. Trimming pared 4 bases from V and 1 base from J, leaving 14 bases between. The germline V gene has CDR1 SGDLS and CDR2 YYNGEE. This CDR3 has 15 residues. The CDR3 sequence is CASSPGHAGNTEAFF. The CDR3 coding sequence is TGTGCCAGCAGCCCGGGCCATGCTGGGAACACTGAAGCTTTCTTT.

On this clonotype: This may arise from a read error, as a much more abundant clone is one base away. The chain recombines TRBV7-8 with TRBJ2-7; 11 nucleotides align to TRBD2. Germline V gives CDR1 SGHVS, CDR2 FQNEAQ. Trimming at V came to 5 bases and at J to 5 bases, leaving 14 bases not matched to a gene. CDR3 length: 17 residues. The CDR3 DNA is TGTGCCAGCAGCGTAACTACCACACTAGCGGGAGAGAACGAGCAGTACTTC. Protein product: CASSVTTTLAGENEQYF.

The J gene is TRBJ2-1, the V gene TRBV29-1; 10 nucleotides line up with TRBD2. After removal of 7 bases from V and 6 bases from J, the junction contained 9 bases not matched to a gene. The CDR3 runs to 14 residues. CDR1 SQVTM and CDR2 ANQGSEA come from the germline V gene. The CDR3 DNA sequence: TGCAGCGCCCGGCGGCTAGCGGGAGTCAATGAGCAGTTCTTC. This gives the protein CSARRLAGVNEQFF.

This clonotype was seen a handful of times. V usage is TRBV5-1 and J usage is TRBJ2-5; D not resolved. The germline CDR1 and CDR2 sequences are SGHRS and YFSETQ. This CDR3 comprises 13 residues. Trimming shortened V by 0 bases and J by 4 bases, and 7 bases separated the two germline ends. The CDR3 DNA sequence: TGCGCCAGCAGCTTGGCTAACGGAGAGACCCAGTACTTC. It yields the protein CASSLANGETQYF.

The J gene is TRBJ2-5, the V gene TRBV5-1; tentatively, D is TRBD2 (6 bases). V lost 7 bases to trimming and J lost 5 bases, with 33 bases between them. The CDR3 has 19 residues. Germline V gives CDR1 SGHRS, CDR2 YFSETQ. CDR3: CASRPSSSAILFPGETQYF. CDR3 coding DNA: TGCGCCAGCCGCCCCTCGTCTAGCGCCATTCTCTTCCCGGGTGAGACCCAGTACTTC.

This clonotype was detected a few times. The CDR3: CSARPRTRRDNEQFF. The CDR3 nucleotides are TGCAGTGCTAGGCCCAGGACTCGGCGGGACAATGAGCAGTTCTTC. The rearrangement links TRBV20-1 to TRBJ2-1, with D maybe TRBD2 (5 bases). CDR1 and CDR2 from the germline V gene are DFQATT and SNEGSKA (reference sequence). The CDR3 loop spans 15 amino acids. V was trimmed by 3 bases and J by 5 bases, leaving 17 bases between them.

This clonotype was seen a handful of times. The chain uses TRBV20-1 and TRBJ2-5; 9 bases agree with TRBD1. The CDR3 consists of 13 residues. Losses at the gene ends were 3 bases for V and 4 bases for J; bases not matched to a gene: 3. Per the germline V gene, CDR1 is DFQATT and CDR2 is SNEGSKA (reference sequence). The chain's CDR3 is CSARTGGIETQYF. The CDR3 DNA reads as TGCAGTGCTAGGACAGGGGGTATAGAGACCCAGTACTTC.

This clonotype was observed a handful of times. This rearrangement joins TRBV5-6 to TRBJ2-2; D uncertain. The CDR3 has 15 residues. Per the germline V gene, CDR1 is SGHDT and CDR2 is YYEEEE. V lost 1 base and J lost 2, with 9 bases in between. The DNA of the CDR3 is TGTGCCAGCAGCTTGTTGGACCACAACACCGGGGAGCTGTTTTTT. It encodes CASSLLDHNTGELFF.

This rearrangement joins TRBV12-3 or TRBV12-4 to TRBJ2-1; tentative D call: TRBD1 (6 bases). V lost 6 bases and J lost 9, with 12 bases in between. The CDR3 has 12 residues. CDR3 in amino acids: CASSLQGFEQFF. The CDR3 region has the DNA TGTGCCAGCAGCCTACAGGGTTTTGAGCAGTTCTTC.

This clonotype occurred a few times. The chain combines TRBV4-1 with TRBJ2-4; D is unresolved. The V end was cut by 3 bases, the J end by 0 bases, with 9 bases between. The V gene's germline CDR1 is MGHRA and CDR2 YSYEKL. This CDR3 is 15 amino acids long. CDR3 sequence reads: CASSQRHLAKNIQYF. CDR3 sequence (DNA): TGCGCCAGCAGCCAGAGACACCTAGCCAAAAACATTCAGTACTTC.

The chain uses TRBV20-1 and TRBJ1-6, with TRBD1 matching 9 bases. Losses at the gene ends were 6 bases for V and 8 bases for J; bases not matched to a gene: 8. CDR1 and CDR2 (germline): DFQATT, SNEGSKA (reference sequence). The CDR3 is made up of 14 amino acids. This CDR3 reads CSADLGQGHSPLHF. The CDR3 coding sequence is TGCAGTGCGGACCTCGGACAGGGGCATTCACCCCTCCACTTT.

This clonotype was seen a few times. This chain connects TRBV7-7 to TRBJ2-1; 8 bases are a match to TRBD2. CDR3 size: 15 residues. V lost 2 bases, J lost 3 bases, and 3 bases stayed unmatched. Germline CDR1 and CDR2: SSHAT and FNYEAQ (reference sequence). CDR3 in DNA: TGTGCCAGCAGCTTACAAGCGGGGGACTACAATGAGCAGTTCTTC. Translated: CASSLQAGDYNEQFF.

This clonotype came up many times. The chain couples TRBV12-3 or TRBV12-4 to TRBJ1-5; D is ambiguous. V was clipped by 5 bases and J by 1 base, with 6 bases between them. CDR3 length equals 13 residues. The chain's CDR3 is CASSIVSNQPQHF. CDR3 DNA sequence: TGTGCCAGCAGTATCGTCAGCAATCAGCCCCAGCATTTT.